This T cell receptor (beta chain) was captured in a study of beta chain features in type 1 diabetes. General observations from the study: Type 1 diabetes patients showed a moderate but significant shortening of TCRB CDR3s in all four CD4+ subsets.

The CDR3 covers 14 residues. Germline CDR1 SEHNR, CDR2 FQNEAQ (reference sequence). V lost 0 bases to trimming and J lost 6 bases, with 12 bases between them. The authors reverse transcribed all of the isolated RNA, so sequencing captured expressed TCRB transcripts. Here immunoSEQ multiplex PCR was the method, and the copy in TCRdb shows in-frame clones only, minus some. The repertoire holds around 340,000 clones, about a tenth seen once, with approximately 1% in the top ten. This clone was counted between two and nine times. Its cognate antigen is unknown. The receptor was isolated from a man aged 25-45 years with type 1 diabetes. The chain combines TRBV7-9 with TRBJ2-7; no clear D. Sequencing was performed on central memory CD4+ T cells from blood. CDR3 DNA sequence: TGTGCCAGCAGCTTAGCTGTGTACCCAGGCGAGCAGTACTTC. Encoded protein: CASSLAVYPGEQYF.